This record covers a single T cell receptor beta chain. The antigen is undetermined. Other DNA sequences in this specimen translate into the identical CDR3. The protocol was immunoSEQ multiplex PCR, while the TCRdb copy is restricted to in-frame clones and leaves out a portion. The table has 160,000 or so clones, more than 90% seen once. The source of the sample is a study of T cell responses to AZD1222 COVID-19 vaccine. Study-level findings and limits: White British donors predominated, females outnumbered males, and clonal diversity was possibly underestimated.

CDR1 and CDR2 (germline): GTSNPN, SVGIG (reference sequence). With 1 base removed from V and 1 base from J, the gap between germline ends came to 2 bases. CDR3 length: 12 residues. This receptor was obtained from an adult who received the AZD1222 COVID-19 vaccine. This chain connects TRBV30 to TRBJ1-5; unclear D gene. This sample comprised peripheral blood, obtained 28 days after the second AZD1222 dose. CDR3: CAWSDSNQPQHF. The CDR3 DNA reads TGTGCCTGGAGTGACAGCAATCAGCCCCAGCATTTT.